This T cell receptor beta chain was retrieved from a study of T cells in Graves' hyperthyroidism and ophthalmopathy. Study-level results: The blood repertoire included most of the expanded thyroid clonotypes above 0.001.

This clonotype occurred a few times. No antigen is known for it. Germline CDR1 SEHNR, CDR2 FQNEAQ (reference sequence). The CDR3 runs 15 residues. J gave up 4 bases and V 5 bases, and 10 bases lay outside the gene matches. RNA transcripts served as the template for amplifying TCR beta CDR3 regions. Carried out on the TCR CDR3, a first-round RT-PCR used the HTBI primer set. TCRdb analysed the multiplex PCR reads with MiXCR anew, one entry per CDR3 protein. Among hundreds of thousands of distinct CDR3 sequences listed, 15% to 20% were seen once. Reasons for excluding patients were uncontrolled infection, other autoimmune disease, pregnancy or lactation.

The specimen sequenced was blood. The V and J genes are TRBV7-9 and TRBJ2-5, with 7 bases identical to TRBD2. The TCR was taken from a woman aged 40 to 50 with Graves' ophthalmopathy. In DNA form, the CDR3 reads TGTGCCAGCAGCCCGGGCCCCGGGAGGATAGAGACCCAGTACTTC. It codes for CASSPGPGRIETQYF.